This TCR beta chain is from a study of patients and donors after allogeneic stem cell transplantation. In TCRdb, the RT-PCR reads were re-called with MiXCR into one record per CDR3 protein. The sample includes some 880,000 distinct CDR3 sequences, under 20% of them seen just once. The clonotype originates from a human donor who was either an allogeneic HSCT recipient or a stem cell or donor lymphocyte infusion donor (not recorded which). It is not recorded whose cells these are; they may come from a transplant donor. Source material: blood, either unsorted or a sorted T cell fraction (not recorded which).

This CDR3 is CASSLPQGALTYGYTF. The CDR3 nucleotides are TGTGCCAGCAGTCTCCCACAGGGGGCTCTCACCTATGGCTACACCTTC. The chain links TRBV6-1 to TRBJ1-2; TRBD1 aligns across 9 bases. J was trimmed by 4 bases and V by 5 bases; bases with no gene match: 11. Germline values: CDR1 MNHNS, CDR2 SASEGT. The CDR3 has 16 residues.